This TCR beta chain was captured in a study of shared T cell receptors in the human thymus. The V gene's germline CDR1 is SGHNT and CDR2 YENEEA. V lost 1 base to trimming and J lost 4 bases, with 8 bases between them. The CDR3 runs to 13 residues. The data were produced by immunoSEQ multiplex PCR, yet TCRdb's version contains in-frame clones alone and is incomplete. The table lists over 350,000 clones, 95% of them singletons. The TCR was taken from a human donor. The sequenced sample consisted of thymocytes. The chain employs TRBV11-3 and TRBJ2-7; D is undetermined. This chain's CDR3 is CASSLAFGYEQYF. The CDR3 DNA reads TGTGCCAGCAGCTTAGCGTTTGGGTACGAGCAGTACTTC. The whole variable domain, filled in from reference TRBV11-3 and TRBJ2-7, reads EAGVVQSPRYKIIEKKQPVAFWCNPISGHNTLYWYLQNLGQGPELLIRYENEEAVDDSQLPKDRFSAERLKGVDSTLKIQPAELGDSAVYLCASSLAFGYEQYFGPGTRLTVT.